This TCR beta chain was identified during a study of T cells after yellow fever vaccination. Background on the study: Each low-cell-number fraction was prepared by means of SMART-Seq v4 Ultra Low Input. Study-wide results and limits: The secondary response showed a weaker magnitude and a faster peak, day 5 versus 15. Booster sampling recovered most clones from primary vaccination (less than 97% CD4, 88% CD8).

This clonotype came up many times. Its antigen is unknown. V shed 3 bases and J shed 5 bases, with 10 bases lying between them. This CDR3 is 13 amino acids long. UMIs and a universal primer site were added when TCR cDNA was made by 5'RACE template switching. In TCRdb, the 5' RACE reads were re-called with MiXCR into one record per CDR3 protein. This table holds around 310,000 distinct CDR3 sequences, about 4.5% found once. This chain links TRBV12-3 or TRBV12-4 with TRBJ1-2; D ambiguous. The starting material was PBMCs, obtained 15 days after the yellow fever booster vaccination. The sequence derives from a man aged 18 to 30 who received the YFV17D yellow fever vaccine. The CDR3 DNA reads TGTGCCAGCAGTTTGGTGGGCAAATATGGCTACACCTTC. Its protein is CASSLVGKYGYTF.